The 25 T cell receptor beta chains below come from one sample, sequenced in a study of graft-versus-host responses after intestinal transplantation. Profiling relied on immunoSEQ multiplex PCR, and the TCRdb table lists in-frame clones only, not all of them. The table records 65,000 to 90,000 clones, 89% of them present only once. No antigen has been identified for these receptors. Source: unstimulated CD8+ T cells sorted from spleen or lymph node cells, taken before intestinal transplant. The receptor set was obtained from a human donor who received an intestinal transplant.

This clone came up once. The CDR3 DNA follows: TGTGCCAGCAGTTTAGGGCTCAAGAGACCCCAGTACTTC. Translating gives CASSLGLKRPQYF. The chain recombines TRBV27 with TRBJ2-5; no definite D call. Trimming removed 2 bases at V and 9 bases at J, with 13 bases between. The CDR3 runs to 13 residues. CDR1 and CDR2 from the germline V gene are MNHEY and SMNVEV (reference sequence).

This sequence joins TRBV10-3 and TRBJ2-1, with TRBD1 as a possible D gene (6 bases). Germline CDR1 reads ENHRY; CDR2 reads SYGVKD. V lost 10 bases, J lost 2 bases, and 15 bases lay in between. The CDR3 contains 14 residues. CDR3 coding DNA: TGTGCCACCGCAGGCGGACAGCCCTACAATGAGCAGTTCTTC. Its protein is CATAGGQPYNEQFF.

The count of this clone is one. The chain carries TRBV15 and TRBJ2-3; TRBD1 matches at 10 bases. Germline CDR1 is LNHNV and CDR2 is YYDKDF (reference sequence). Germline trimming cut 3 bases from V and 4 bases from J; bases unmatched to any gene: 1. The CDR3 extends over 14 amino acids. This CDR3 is CATSRDRGADTQYF. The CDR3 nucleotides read TGTGCCACCAGCAGGGACAGGGGGGCAGATACGCAGTATTTT.

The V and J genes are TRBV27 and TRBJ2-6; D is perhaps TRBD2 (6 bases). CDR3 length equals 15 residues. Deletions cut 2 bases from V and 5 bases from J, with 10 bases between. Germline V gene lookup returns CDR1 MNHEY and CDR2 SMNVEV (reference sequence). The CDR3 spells CASSLNAGRANVLTF. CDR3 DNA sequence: TGTGCCAGCAGTTTAAACGCGGGACGGGCCAACGTCCTGACTTTC. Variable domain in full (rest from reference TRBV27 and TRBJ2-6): EAQVTQNPRYLITVTGKKLTVTCSQNMNHEYMSWYRQDPGLGLRQIYYSMNVEVTDKGDVPEGYKVSRKEKRNFPLILESPSPNQTSLYFCASSLNAGRANVLTFGAGSRLTVL.

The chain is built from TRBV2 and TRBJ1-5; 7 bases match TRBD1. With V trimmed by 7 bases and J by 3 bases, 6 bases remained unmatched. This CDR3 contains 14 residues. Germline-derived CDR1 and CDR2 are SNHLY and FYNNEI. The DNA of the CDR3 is TGTGCCAGCACTTACGGGACAGACAATCAGCCCCAGCATTTT. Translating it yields CASTYGTDNQPQHF.

The CDR3 is CASSPTSYEQFF. In DNA form, the CDR3 reads TGTGCCAGCAGCCCGACTAGCTATGAGCAGTTCTTC. The gene calls are TRBV6-6 and TRBJ2-1; 7 nucleotides align to TRBD2. CDR3 length equals 12 residues. J lost 8 bases, V lost 6 bases, and 4 bases had no gene match. CDR1 MNHNY and CDR2 SVGAGI come from the germline V gene (reference sequence).

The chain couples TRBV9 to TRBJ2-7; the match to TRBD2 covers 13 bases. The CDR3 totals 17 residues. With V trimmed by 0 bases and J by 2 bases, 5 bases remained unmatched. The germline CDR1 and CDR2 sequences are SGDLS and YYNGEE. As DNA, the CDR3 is TGTGCCAGCAGCGTAGGACTAGCGGGAGGTCCTACCTACGAGCAGTACTTC. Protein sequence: CASSVGLAGGPTYEQYF.

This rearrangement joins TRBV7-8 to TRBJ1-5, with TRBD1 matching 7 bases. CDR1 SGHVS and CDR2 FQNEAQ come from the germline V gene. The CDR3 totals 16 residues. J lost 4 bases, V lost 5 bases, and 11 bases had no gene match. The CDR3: CASSPLTGLLNQPQHF. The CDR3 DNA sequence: TGTGCCAGCAGCCCCTTGACAGGGCTCCTAAATCAGCCCCAGCATTTT.

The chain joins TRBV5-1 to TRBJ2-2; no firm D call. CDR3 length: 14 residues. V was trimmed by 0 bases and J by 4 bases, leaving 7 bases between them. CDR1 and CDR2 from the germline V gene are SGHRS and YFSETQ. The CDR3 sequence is CASSLVAATGELFF. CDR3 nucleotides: TGCGCCAGCAGCTTGGTAGCAGCCACCGGGGAGCTGTTTTTT.

The CDR3 DNA sequence: TGTGCCATCAGTGAGTCGGGACAGGGGGTCTACAATGAGCAGTTCTTC. Protein product: CAISESGQGVYNEQFF. This sequence joins TRBV10-3 and TRBJ2-1; TRBD1 matches at 11 bases. Losses at the gene ends were 0 bases for V and 3 bases for J; bases not matched to a gene: 1. This CDR3 spans 16 amino acids. The germline V gene encodes CDR1 ENHRY and CDR2 SYGVKD.

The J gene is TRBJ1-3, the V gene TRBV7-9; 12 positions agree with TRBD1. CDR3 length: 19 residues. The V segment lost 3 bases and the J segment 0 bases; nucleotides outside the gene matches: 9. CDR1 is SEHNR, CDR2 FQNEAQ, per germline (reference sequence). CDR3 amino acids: CASSFPGQGALSSGNTIYF. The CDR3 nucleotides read TGTGCCAGCAGCTTTCCGGGACAGGGGGCCCTCAGCTCTGGAAACACCATATATTTT.

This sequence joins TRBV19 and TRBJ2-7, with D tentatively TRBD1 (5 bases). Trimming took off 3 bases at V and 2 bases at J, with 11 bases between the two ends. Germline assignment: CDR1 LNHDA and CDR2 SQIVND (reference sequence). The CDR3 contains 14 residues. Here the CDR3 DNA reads TGTGCCAGTAGTATGGGGCCGGAGACCTACGAGCAGTACTTC. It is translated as CASSMGPETYEQYF.

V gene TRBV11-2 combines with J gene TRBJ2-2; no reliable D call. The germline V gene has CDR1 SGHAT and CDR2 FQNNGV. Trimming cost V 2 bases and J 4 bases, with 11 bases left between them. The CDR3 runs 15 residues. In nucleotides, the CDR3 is TGTGCCAGCAGCTTATTTGCGGAACCCACCGGGGAGCTGTTTTTT. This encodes CASSLFAEPTGELFF.

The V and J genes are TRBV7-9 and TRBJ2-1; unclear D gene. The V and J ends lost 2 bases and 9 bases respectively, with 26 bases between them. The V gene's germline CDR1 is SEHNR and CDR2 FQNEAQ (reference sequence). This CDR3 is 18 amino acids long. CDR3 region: CASSLRRSGVVNFREQFF. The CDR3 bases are TGTGCCAGCAGCTTACGGCGATCCGGAGTCGTTAACTTTCGTGAGCAGTTCTTC.

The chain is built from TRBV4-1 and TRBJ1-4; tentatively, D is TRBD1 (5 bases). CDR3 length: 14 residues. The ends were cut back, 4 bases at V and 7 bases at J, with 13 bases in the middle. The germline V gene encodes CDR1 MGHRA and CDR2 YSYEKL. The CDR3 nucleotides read TGCGCCAGCAGCCCAACTCCGGGGGGTGAAAAACTGTTTTTT. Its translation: CASSPTPGGEKLFF.

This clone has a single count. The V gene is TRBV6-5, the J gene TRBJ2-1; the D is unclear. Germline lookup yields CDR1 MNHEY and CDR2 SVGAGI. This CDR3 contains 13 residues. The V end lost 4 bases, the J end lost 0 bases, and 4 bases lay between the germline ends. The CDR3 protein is CASSSHSYNEQFF. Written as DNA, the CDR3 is TGTGCCAGCAGTTCACACTCCTACAATGAGCAGTTCTTC.

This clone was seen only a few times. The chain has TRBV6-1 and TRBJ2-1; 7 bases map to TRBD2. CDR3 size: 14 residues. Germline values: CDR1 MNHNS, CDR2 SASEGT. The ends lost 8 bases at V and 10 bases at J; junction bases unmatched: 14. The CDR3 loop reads CASPRSGVSGEQFF. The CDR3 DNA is TGTGCCAGCCCTCGGAGCGGGGTATCTGGGGAGCAGTTCTTC.

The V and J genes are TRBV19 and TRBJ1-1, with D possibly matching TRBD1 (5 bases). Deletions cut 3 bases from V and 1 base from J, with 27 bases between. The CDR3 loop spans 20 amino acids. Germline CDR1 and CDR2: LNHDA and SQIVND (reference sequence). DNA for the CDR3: TGTGCCAGTAGTATGTACTTTCGGGGGGACCTAATTAACGGGAACACTGAAGCTTTCTTT. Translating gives CASSMYFRGDLINGNTEAFF.

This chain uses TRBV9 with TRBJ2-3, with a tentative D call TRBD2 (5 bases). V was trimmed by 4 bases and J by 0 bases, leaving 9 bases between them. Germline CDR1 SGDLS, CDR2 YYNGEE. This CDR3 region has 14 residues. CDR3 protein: CASSKSGSTDTQYF. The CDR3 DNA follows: TGTGCCAGCAGCAAATCGGGGAGCACAGATACGCAGTATTTT.

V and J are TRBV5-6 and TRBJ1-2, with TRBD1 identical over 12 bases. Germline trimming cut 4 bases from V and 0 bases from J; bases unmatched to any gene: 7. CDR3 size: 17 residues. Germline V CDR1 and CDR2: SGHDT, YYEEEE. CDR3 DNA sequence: TGTGCCAGCAGCCCCTGGGACAGGGGGCCAGCTAACTATGGCTACACCTTC. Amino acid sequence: CASSPWDRGPANYGYTF. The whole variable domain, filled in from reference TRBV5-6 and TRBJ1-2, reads DAGVTQSPTHLIKTRGQQVTLRCSPKSGHDTVSWYQQALGQGPQFIFQYYEEEERQRGNFPDRFSGHQFPNYSSELNVNALLLGDSALYLCASSPWDRGPANYGYTFGSGTRLTVV.

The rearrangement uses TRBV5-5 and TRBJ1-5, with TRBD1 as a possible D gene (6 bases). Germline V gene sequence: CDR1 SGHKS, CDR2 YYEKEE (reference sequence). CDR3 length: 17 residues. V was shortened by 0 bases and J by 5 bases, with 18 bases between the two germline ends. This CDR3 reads CASSLVQGPDSYQPQHF. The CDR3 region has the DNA TGTGCCAGCAGCTTGGTTCAGGGGCCGGACTCTTATCAGCCCCAGCATTTT.

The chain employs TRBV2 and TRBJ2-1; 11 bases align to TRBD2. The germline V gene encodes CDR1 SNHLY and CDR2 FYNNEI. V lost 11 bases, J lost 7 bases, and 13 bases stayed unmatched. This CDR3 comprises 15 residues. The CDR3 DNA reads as TGTGCCGCCCACTTGGCTAGCGGGAGGAGTAATGAGCAGTTCTTC. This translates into CAAHLASGRSNEQFF.

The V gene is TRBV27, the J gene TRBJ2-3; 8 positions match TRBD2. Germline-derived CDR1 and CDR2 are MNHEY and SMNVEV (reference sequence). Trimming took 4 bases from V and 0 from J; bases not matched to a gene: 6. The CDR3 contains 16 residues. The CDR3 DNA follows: TGTGCCAGCAGTTATCCCGGGGGGGCTAGCACAGATACGCAGTATTTT. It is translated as CASSYPGGASTDTQYF.

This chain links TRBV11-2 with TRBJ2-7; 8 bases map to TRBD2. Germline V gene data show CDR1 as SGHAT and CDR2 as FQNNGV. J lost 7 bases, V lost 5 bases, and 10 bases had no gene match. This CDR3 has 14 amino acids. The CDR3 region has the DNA TGTGCCAGCAGCCCCGGGACTAGTCTCACGGAGCAGTACTTC. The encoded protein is CASSPGTSLTEQYF.

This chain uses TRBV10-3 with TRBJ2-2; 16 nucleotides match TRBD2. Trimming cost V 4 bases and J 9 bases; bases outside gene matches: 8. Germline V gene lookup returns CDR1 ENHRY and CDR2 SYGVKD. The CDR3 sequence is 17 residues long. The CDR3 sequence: CAISGWGTSGGERELFF. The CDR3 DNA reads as TGTGCCATCAGTGGATGGGGGACTAGCGGGGGGGAACGGGAGCTGTTTTTT.